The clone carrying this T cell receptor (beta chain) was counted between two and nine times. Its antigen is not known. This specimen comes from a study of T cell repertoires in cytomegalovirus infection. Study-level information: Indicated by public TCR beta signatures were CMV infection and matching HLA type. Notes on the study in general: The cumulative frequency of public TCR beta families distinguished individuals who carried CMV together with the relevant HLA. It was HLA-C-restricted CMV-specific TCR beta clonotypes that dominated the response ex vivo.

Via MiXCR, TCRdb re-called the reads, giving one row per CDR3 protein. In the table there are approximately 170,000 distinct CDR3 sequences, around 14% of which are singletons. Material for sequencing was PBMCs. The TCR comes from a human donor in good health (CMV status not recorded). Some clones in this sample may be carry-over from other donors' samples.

The CDR3 is CSVRDSGQPQHF. In DNA, the CDR3 is TGCAGCGTCCGGGATTCAGGTCAGCCCCAGCATTTT. The chain couples TRBV29-1 to TRBJ1-5; unclear D gene. Germline CDR1 SQVTM, CDR2 ANQGSEA. Deletions cut 6 bases from V and 6 bases from J, with 12 bases between. CDR3 length: 12 amino acids. Based on the CDR3 plus reference TRBV29-1 and TRBJ1-5, the full variable domain is SAVISQKPSRDICQRGTSLTIQCQVDSQVTMMFWYRQQPGQSLTLIATANQGSEATYESGFVIDKFPISRPNLTFSTLTVSNMSPEDSSIYLCSVRDSGQPQHFGDGTRLSIL.